This T cell receptor beta chain was obtained from a study of blood T cell repertoires in COVID-19. Study summary: Researchers got acute and convalescent COVID-19 samples from the United States, Italy and Spain. T cells, B-cell-depleted T cells, or PBMCs supplied cDNA or gDNA.

Seattle patients were enrolled during active infection and followed longitudinally. This CDR3 is built from 13 residues. The V gene end was trimmed by 6 bases and the J gene end by 8 bases; junction bases not matched to a gene: 3. CDR1 and CDR2 (germline): MNHEY, SVGAGI. In the original workflow: Quantification of nucleated cells was approximated via reference gene primer amplification. Some clones are missing from TCRdb's copy, which holds only in-frame ones; the method was immunoSEQ multiplex PCR. D and trimming come from the DNA, and the V and J calls and clone size come from that table. The table shows about 170,000 clones, with about 85% occurring only once.

The receptor's source is a woman at least 80 years old with COVID-19, enrolled during active disease. Sequenced: peripheral blood. The genes are TRBV6-5 and TRBJ1-6; 8 nucleotides align to TRBD1. In DNA, the CDR3 is TGTGCCAGCAGAGGGACAGGTCATTCACCCCTCCACTTT. This codes for CASRGTGHSPLHF.